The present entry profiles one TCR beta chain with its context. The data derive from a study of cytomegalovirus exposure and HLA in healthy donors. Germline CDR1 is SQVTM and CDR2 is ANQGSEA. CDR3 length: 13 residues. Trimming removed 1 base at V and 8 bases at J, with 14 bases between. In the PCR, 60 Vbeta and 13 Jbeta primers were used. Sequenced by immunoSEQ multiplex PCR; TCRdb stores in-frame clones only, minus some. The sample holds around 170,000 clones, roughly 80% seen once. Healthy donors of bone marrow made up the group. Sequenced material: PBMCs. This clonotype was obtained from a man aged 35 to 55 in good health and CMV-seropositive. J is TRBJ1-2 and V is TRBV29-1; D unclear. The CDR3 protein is CSVEALPGGGYTF. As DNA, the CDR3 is TGCAGCGTTGAAGCCCTGCCGGGCGGGGGCTACACCTTC.